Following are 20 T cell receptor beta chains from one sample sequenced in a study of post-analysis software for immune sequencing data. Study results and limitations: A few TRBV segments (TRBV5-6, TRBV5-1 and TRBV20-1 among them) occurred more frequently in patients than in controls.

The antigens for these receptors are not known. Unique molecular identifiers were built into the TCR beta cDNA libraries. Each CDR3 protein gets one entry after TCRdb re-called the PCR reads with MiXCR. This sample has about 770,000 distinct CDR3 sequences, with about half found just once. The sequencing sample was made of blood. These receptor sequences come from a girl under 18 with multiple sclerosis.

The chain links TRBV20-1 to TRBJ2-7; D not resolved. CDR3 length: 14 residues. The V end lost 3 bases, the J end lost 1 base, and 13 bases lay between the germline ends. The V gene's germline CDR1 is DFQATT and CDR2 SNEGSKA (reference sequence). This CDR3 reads CSARVSASSYEQYF. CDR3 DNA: TGCAGTGCTAGGGTATCGGCTAGTTCCTACGAGCAGTACTTC.

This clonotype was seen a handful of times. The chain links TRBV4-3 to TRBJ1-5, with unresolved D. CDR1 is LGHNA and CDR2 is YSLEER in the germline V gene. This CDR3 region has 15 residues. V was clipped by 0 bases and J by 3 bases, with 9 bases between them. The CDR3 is CASSQDRNNNQPQHF. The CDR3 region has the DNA TGCGCCAGCAGCCAAGATCGTAACAACAATCAGCCCCAGCATTTT.

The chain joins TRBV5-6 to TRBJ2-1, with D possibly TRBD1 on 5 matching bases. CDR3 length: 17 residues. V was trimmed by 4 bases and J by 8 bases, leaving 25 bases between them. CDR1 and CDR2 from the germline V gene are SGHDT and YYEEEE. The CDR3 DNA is TGTGCCAGCAGCAAGACCTTGGGGCTCTCGACGACGGATGAGCAGTTCTTC. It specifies CASSKTLGLSTTDEQFF. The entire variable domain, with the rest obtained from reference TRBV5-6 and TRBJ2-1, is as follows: DAGVTQSPTHLIKTRGQQVTLRCSPKSGHDTVSWYQQALGQGPQFIFQYYEEEERQRGNFPDRFSGHQFPNYSSELNVNALLLGDSALYLCASSKTLGLSTTDEQFFGPGTRLTVL.

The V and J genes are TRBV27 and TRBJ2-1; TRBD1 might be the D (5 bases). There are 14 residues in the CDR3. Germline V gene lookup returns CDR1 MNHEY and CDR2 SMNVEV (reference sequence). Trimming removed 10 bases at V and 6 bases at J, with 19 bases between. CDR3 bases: TGTGCCACCTACCCCTTGGGCAGGGCCAATGAGCAGTTCTTC. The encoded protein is CATYPLGRANEQFF.

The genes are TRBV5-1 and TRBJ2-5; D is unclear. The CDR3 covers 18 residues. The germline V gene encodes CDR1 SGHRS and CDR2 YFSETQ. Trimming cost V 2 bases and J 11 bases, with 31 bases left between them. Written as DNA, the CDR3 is TGCGCCAGCAGCTTCCTCGGAAGCTCCGTTATTAGATACAATGAGCAGTACTTC. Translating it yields CASSFLGSSVIRYNEQYF.

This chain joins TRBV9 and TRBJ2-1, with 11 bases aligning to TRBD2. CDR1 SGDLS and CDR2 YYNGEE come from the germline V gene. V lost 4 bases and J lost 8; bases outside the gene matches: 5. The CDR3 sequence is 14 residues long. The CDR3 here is CASSFTSGSDEQFF. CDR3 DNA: TGTGCCAGCAGCTTTACTAGCGGGAGCGATGAGCAGTTCTTC.

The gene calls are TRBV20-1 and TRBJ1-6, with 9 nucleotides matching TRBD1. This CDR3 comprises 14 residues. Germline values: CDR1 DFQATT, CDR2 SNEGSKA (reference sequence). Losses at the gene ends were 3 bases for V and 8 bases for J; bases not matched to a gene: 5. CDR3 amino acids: CSASQGQGDSPLHF. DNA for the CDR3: TGCAGTGCTAGTCAGGGACAGGGCGATTCACCCCTCCACTTT.

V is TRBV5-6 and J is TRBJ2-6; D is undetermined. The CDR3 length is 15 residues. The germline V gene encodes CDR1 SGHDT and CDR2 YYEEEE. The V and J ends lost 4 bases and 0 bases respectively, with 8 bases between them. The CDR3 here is CASSPSYSGANVLTF. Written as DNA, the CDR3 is TGTGCCAGCAGCCCGTCCTACTCTGGGGCCAACGTCCTGACTTTC. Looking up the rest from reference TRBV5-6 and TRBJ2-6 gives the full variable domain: DAGVTQSPTHLIKTRGQQVTLRCSPKSGHDTVSWYQQALGQGPQFIFQYYEEEERQRGNFPDRFSGHQFPNYSSELNVNALLLGDSALYLCASSPSYSGANVLTFGAGSRLTVL.

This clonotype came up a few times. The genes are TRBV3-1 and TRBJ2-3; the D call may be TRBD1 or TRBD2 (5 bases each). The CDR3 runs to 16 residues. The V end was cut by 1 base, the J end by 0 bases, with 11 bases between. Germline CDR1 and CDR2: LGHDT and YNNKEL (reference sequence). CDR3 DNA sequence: TGTGCCAGCAGCCAAGGGGGGTCGGGGAGCACAGATACGCAGTATTTT. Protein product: CASSQGGSGSTDTQYF.

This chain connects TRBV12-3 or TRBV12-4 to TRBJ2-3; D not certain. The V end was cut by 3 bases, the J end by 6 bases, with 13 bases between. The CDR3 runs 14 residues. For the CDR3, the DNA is TGTGCCAGCAGTTTTGAAGGGCCAAGGGATACGCAGTATTTT. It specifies CASSFEGPRDTQYF.

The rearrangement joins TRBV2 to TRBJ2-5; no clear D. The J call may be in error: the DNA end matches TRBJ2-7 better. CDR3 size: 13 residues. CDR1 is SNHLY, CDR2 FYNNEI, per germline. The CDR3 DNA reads TGTGCCAGCAGCGTCTTGACAATCGACGAGCAGTACTTC. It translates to CASSVLTIDEQYF.

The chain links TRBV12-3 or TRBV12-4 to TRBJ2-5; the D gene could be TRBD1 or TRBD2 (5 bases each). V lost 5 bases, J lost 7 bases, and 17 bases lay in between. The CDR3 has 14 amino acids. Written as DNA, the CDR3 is TGTGCCAGCAGTGGGACCGCGCAGGTTGGGACCCAGTACTTC. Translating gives CASSGTAQVGTQYF.

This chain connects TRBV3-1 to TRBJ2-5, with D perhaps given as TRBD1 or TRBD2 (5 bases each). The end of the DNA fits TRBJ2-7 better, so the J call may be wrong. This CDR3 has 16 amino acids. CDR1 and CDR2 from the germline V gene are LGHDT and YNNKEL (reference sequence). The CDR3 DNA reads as TGTGCCAGCAGCCAAGATCCTGGGACCCTTAGCTACGAGCAGTACTTC. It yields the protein CASSQDPGTLSYEQYF.

CDR3 loop: CSANPAGGPTDTQYF. CDR3 DNA sequence: TGCAGTGCCAATCCAGCGGGAGGGCCCACAGATACGCAGTATTTT. J is TRBJ2-3 and V is TRBV20-1, with 10 bases identical to TRBD2. The V gene's germline CDR1 is DFQATT and CDR2 SNEGSKA (reference sequence). The CDR3 consists of 15 residues. J was trimmed by 2 bases and V by 6 bases; bases with no gene match: 8.

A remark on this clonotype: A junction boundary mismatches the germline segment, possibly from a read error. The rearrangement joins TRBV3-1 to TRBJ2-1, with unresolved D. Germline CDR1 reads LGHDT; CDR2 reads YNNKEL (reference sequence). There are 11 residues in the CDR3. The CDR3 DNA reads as TGTGCCAGCAGCAAAGAAGAGACCCAGTTCTTC. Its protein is CASSKEETQFF.

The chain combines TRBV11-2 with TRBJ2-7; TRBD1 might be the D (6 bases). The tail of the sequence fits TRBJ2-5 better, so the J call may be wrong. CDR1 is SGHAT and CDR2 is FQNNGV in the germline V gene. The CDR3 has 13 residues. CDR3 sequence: CASSFRGYETQYF. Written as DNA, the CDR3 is TGTGCCAGCAGCTTCAGGGGCTACGAGACCCAGTACTTC.

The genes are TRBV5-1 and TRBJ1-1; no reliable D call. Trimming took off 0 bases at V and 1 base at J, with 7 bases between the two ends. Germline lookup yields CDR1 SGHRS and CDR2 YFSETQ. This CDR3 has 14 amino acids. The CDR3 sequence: CASSLGLGNTEAFF. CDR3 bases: TGCGCCAGCAGCTTGGGGTTGGGGAACACTGAAGCTTTCTTT.

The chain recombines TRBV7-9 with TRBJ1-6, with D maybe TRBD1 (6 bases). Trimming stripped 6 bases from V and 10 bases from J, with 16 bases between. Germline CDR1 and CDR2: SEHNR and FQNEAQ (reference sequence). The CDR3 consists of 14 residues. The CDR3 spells CASSYQGQKSPLHF. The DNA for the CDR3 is TGTGCCAGCAGTTACCAGGGGCAGAAATCACCCCTCCACTTT.

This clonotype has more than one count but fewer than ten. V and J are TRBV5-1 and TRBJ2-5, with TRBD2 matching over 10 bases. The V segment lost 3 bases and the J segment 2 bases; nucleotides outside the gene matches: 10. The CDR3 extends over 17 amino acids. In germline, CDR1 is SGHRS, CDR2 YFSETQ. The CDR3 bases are TGCGCCAGCAGCTCGGGGCTAGCGGGAGTTTGGCAAGAGACCCAGTACTTC. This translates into CASSSGLAGVWQETQYF. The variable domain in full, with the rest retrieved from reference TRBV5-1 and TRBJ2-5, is KAGVTQTPRYLIKTRGQQVTLSCSPISGHRSVSWYQQTPGQGLQFLFEYFSETQRNKGNFPGRFSGRQFSNSRSEMNVSTLELGDSALYLCASSSGLAGVWQETQYFGPGTRLLVL.

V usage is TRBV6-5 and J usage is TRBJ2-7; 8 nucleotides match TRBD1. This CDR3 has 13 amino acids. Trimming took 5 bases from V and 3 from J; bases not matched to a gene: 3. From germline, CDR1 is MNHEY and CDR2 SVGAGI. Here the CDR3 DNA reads TGTGCCAGCAGTATGGACAGGGTCTACGAGCAGTACTTC. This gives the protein CASSMDRVYEQYF.